Presented here are 7 T cell receptor beta chains from one specimen sequenced in a study of radiotherapy plus CTLA-4 blockade in lung cancer. TCRdb's table, derived via immunoSEQ multiplex PCR, lists solely in-frame clones and lacks some. The data show nearly 110,000 clones, with more than 75% seen just once and 2.4% held by the top ten. The material sequenced was peripheral blood, taken from a patient treated with radiotherapy plus ipilimumab. Receptors originate from a human donor with non-small cell lung cancer that progressed on radiotherapy plus ipilimumab. Some clones in this sample may be carry-over from other donors' samples.

This clone was found once. The chain is built from TRBV29-1 and TRBJ2-7, with TRBD1 matching 10 bases. CDR3 length equals 15 residues. Germline CDR1 is SQVTM and CDR2 is ANQGSEA. Trimming at V came to 1 base and at J to 1 base, leaving 4 bases not matched to a gene. CDR3 loop: CSVEGQGANSYEQYF. CDR3 nucleotide sequence: TGCAGCGTTGAAGGACAGGGGGCGAATTCCTACGAGCAGTACTTC.

The CDR3 DNA reads as TGTGCCAGCAGCGACTCCCAACACTACCCTAAACTGTTTTTT. Protein: CASSDSQHYPKLFF. The V call is TRBV13, the J call TRBJ1-4; D not certain. CDR3 length equals 14 residues. The germline V gene encodes CDR1 PRHDT and CDR2 FYEKMQ (reference sequence). The V gene lost 5 bases and the J gene lost 11 bases, with 18 bases spanning the gap.

The CDR3 bases are TGCGCCAGCAGCCAAGGGGTTTCAACCGCGGGTGACGAGCAGTACTTC. Amino acid sequence: CASSQGVSTAGDEQYF. The genes are TRBV4-3 and TRBJ2-7, with a possible D match to TRBD2 (5 bases). Looked up from germline, CDR1 is LGHNA and CDR2 is YSLEER. The length of the CDR3 is 16 residues. The V end was cut by 1 base, the J end by 5 bases, with 18 bases between.

The rearrangement joins TRBV7-2 to TRBJ1-1; D may be TRBD1 (5 bases). Germline lookup yields CDR1 SGHTA and CDR2 FQGNSA. V lost 5 bases to trimming and J lost 4 bases, with 20 bases between them. This CDR3 comprises 16 residues. The CDR3: CASSTRWGVWGTEAFF. DNA of the CDR3: TGTGCCAGCAGCACCCGTTGGGGGGTGTGGGGCACTGAAGCTTTCTTT.

The CDR3 here is CASSQDPGQGGGYTF. For the CDR3, the DNA is TGCGCCAGCAGCCAAGATCCGGGACAGGGGGGTGGCTACACCTTC. The V gene is TRBV4-1, the J gene TRBJ1-2; 11 bases map to TRBD1. This CDR3 is 15 amino acids long. Germline V gene lookup returns CDR1 MGHRA and CDR2 YSYEKL. V trimming: 0 bases; J trimming: 7 bases; junction bases outside the gene matches: 4.

The chain uses TRBV5-1 and TRBJ2-5, with D perhaps matching TRBD1 (6 bases). The CDR3 has 17 amino acids. The V gene's germline CDR1 is SGHRS and CDR2 YFSETQ. V lost 0 bases and J 5 bases, leaving 20 bases between the germline ends. CDR3 sequence (DNA): TGCGCCAGCAGCTTGGGGACCCTACAGGGAAGTTCGGAGACCCAGTACTTC. Translation gives CASSLGTLQGSSETQYF.

The V and J genes are TRBV7-2 and TRBJ2-1; no definite D call. The CDR3 sequence is 15 residues long. Germline CDR1 and CDR2: SGHTA and FQGNSA. The V end was cut by 2 bases, the J end by 6 bases, with 14 bases between. CDR3 bases: TGTGCCAGCAGCTTAAGCTGGGTTGTCGGCAATGAGCAGTTCTTC. It specifies CASSLSWVVGNEQFF.